This T cell receptor (beta chain) derives from a study of human T cells and chemical hapten exposure. Broader study findings: PT1 expanded TCR counts correlated positively with patch test score.

From the RACE reads, TCRdb called clonotypes with MiXCR, one entry per CDR3 protein. The data show roughly 82,000 distinct CDR3 sequences, roughly 12% seen once. Time point indicated: patch test 1, 2 weeks after DPC sensitization. Indicated treatment: therapeutic diphenylcyclopropenone sensitization with weekly scalp DPC. This clonotype came up many times. Its antigen is not identified. The sequences come from whole blood, collected in connection with sensitization to the hapten diphenylcyclopropenone (DPC). The clonotype originates from a woman in her sixties with alopecia areata. Some clones in this sample may be carry-over from other donors' samples.

The CDR3 coding sequence is TGTGCCAGTAGTATTGGACTAGCGGGGGGATCCACCTACAATGAGCAGTTCTTC. It yields the protein CASSIGLAGGSTYNEQFF. The chain combines TRBV19 with TRBJ2-1, with 14 bases identical to TRBD2. In germline, CDR1 is LNHDA, CDR2 SQIVND (reference sequence). The CDR3 totals 18 residues. The V and J ends lost 3 bases and 2 bases, in that order; junction bases with no gene match: 6.